Below are 26 T cell receptor beta chains sequenced from a single sample in a study of blood T cells in healthy people across ages. Alongside a J-beta primer mix, a sample-barcoded 5' primer served in a second PCR lasting roughly 6 to 12 cycles. TCRdb recomputed calls from the 5' RACE reads with MiXCR, one row per CDR3 protein. The sample holds over 1,500,000 distinct CDR3 sequences, around 40% seen once. Input material: blood. These receptor sequences come from a human donor in good health.

This clonotype was counted between two and nine times. At one of its ends the junction is not consistent with the germline gene, which may arise from a read error. The chain employs TRBV7-2 and TRBJ2-3, with 9 nucleotides matching TRBD1. The J call could be wrong; TRBJ2-5 is a better fit for the DNA end. The CDR3 contains 13 residues. Germline values: CDR1 SGHTA, CDR2 FQGNSA. CDR3 in DNA: TGTGCCAGCAGCCGGGACAGGGAAGATACCCAGTACTTC. Its protein product is CASSRDREDTQYF.

V gene TRBV12-3 or TRBV12-4 combines with J gene TRBJ1-1, with a tentative D call TRBD1 (5 bases). V was trimmed by 6 bases and J by 7 bases, leaving 15 bases between them. This CDR3 region has 13 residues. The CDR3 nucleotides are TGTGCCAGCAGCATCGGCGGACACCTTGAAGCTTTCTTT. This encodes CASSIGGHLEAFF.

The gene calls are TRBV20-1 and TRBJ2-7, with 13 bases that match TRBD2. The J segment lost 5 bases and the V segment lost 3 bases, leaving 7 bases of the junction unmatched. Germline V gene data show CDR1 as DFQATT and CDR2 as SNEGSKA (reference sequence). This CDR3 has 15 amino acids. The CDR3 spells CSASRPGLAGNEQYF. The DNA for the CDR3 is TGCAGTGCTAGCAGGCCGGGACTAGCGGGGAACGAGCAGTACTTC.

The rearrangement joins TRBV20-1 to TRBJ2-1; 8 bases are shared with TRBD1. Germline-derived CDR1 and CDR2 are DFQATT and SNEGSKA (reference sequence). The CDR3 covers 14 residues. Losses at the gene ends were 0 bases for V and 4 bases for J; bases not matched to a gene: 2. CDR3 protein: CSAREDRAYNEQFF. DNA of the CDR3: TGCAGTGCTAGAGAGGACAGGGCTTACAATGAGCAGTTCTTC.

The chain carries TRBV7-2 and TRBJ2-5, with TRBD2 matching over 8 bases. The junction had 8 bases not matched to a gene; V was cut back by 1 base and J by 4 bases. The CDR3 is made up of 16 amino acids. CDR1 is SGHTA and CDR2 is FQGNSA in the germline V gene. CDR3 DNA: TGTGCCAGCAGCTTAGAACCCTCTCGGGGGGGAGAGACCCAGTACTTC. Encoded protein: CASSLEPSRGGETQYF.

This chain uses TRBV27 with TRBJ1-2; perhaps TRBD1 as D (6 bases). The CDR3 runs to 15 residues. Germline V gives CDR1 MNHEY, CDR2 SMNVEV (reference sequence). Trimming pared 3 bases from V and 4 bases from J, leaving 15 bases between. DNA of the CDR3: TGTGCCAGCAGTTTGAACTCGGGGGCGAGCTATGGCTACACCTTC. It translates to CASSLNSGASYGYTF.

A few counts support this clonotype. CDR3 region: CASSSQGLRGEKLFF. CDR3 sequence (DNA): TGTGCCAGCAGCTCCCAAGGGTTGAGGGGTGAAAAACTGTTTTTT. This rearrangement joins TRBV25-1 to TRBJ1-4, with a tentative D call TRBD1 (5 bases). Germline V lookup: CDR1 MGHDK, CDR2 SYGVNS. V lost 6 bases and J 7 bases, leaving 18 bases between the germline ends. This CDR3 is 15 amino acids long.

The chain joins TRBV9 to TRBJ2-6, with D perhaps TRBD1 (5 bases). Per germline, CDR1 SGDLS and CDR2 YYNGEE. CDR3 size: 19 residues. V shed 0 bases and J shed 0 bases, with 16 bases lying between them. In DNA, the CDR3 is TGTGCCAGCAGCGTAGAGGCAGGGTACGCAATCTCTGGGGCCAACGTCCTGACTTTC. It translates to CASSVEAGYAISGANVLTF.

This clonotype was seen only a few times. The genes are TRBV20-1 and TRBJ2-7, with D perhaps given as TRBD1 or TRBD2 (5 bases each). Between the trimmed V and J ends, which lost 2 bases and 6 bases, there was a span of 17 bases. CDR1 is DFQATT, CDR2 SNEGSKA, per germline (reference sequence). This CDR3 comprises 14 residues. The CDR3 region is CSARLSQGSGEQYF. CDR3 DNA sequence: TGCAGTGCTAGATTGTCGCAGGGAAGCGGCGAGCAGTACTTC.

J is TRBJ1-1 and V is TRBV6-1; 9 bases align to TRBD1. J was trimmed by 0 bases and V by 6 bases; bases with no gene match: 8. CDR3 length equals 16 residues. Looked up from germline, CDR1 is MNHNS and CDR2 is SASEGT. The CDR3 reads CASRLLDRGLNTEAFF. The CDR3 DNA sequence: TGTGCCAGCAGGCTTTTGGACAGGGGATTGAACACTGAAGCTTTCTTT.

The chain joins TRBV12-3 or TRBV12-4 to TRBJ2-4; D is perhaps TRBD1 (5 bases). The CDR3 covers 14 residues. V lost 4 bases and J 13 bases, leaving 20 bases between the germline ends. The DNA of the CDR3 is TGTGCCAGCAGTTGGGTCAGGGATTGGGATGAGCAGTACTTC. This translates into CASSWVRDWDEQYF.

This chain links TRBV12-3 or TRBV12-4 with TRBJ1-2; a weak D match, TRBD1 (5 bases). This CDR3 has 16 residues. Trimming removed 6 bases at V and 5 bases at J, with 22 bases between. The CDR3 sequence is CASSIEPRARGYGYTF. The DNA for the CDR3 is TGTGCCAGCAGCATAGAACCCAGGGCGAGGGGATATGGCTACACCTTC.

This clonotype was seen only a few times. V and J are TRBV4-3 and TRBJ2-3; no clear D gene. The germline CDR1 and CDR2 sequences are LGHNA and YSLEER. V was pared by 2 bases and J by 2 bases, with 17 bases between. The CDR3 loop spans 17 amino acids. CDR3 loop: CASSQPLGTEATDTQYF. In DNA, the CDR3 is TGCGCCAGCAGCCAACCTCTCGGTACCGAGGCCACAGATACGCAGTATTTT.

J is TRBJ2-1 and V is TRBV6-2 or TRBV6-3; D possibly corresponds to TRBD2 (7 bases). Trimming pared 4 bases from V and 2 bases from J, leaving 9 bases between. The CDR3 sequence is 14 residues long. Looked up from germline, CDR1 is MNHEY and CDR2 is SVGEGT. Here the CDR3 reads CASSWGGPYNEQFF. In DNA, the CDR3 is TGTGCCAGCAGTTGGGGGGGCCCCTACAATGAGCAGTTCTTC.

This clonotype was found a few times. This chain uses TRBV4-3 with TRBJ2-3; 7 bases align to TRBD2. This CDR3 spans 17 amino acids. CDR1 and CDR2 from the germline V gene are LGHNA and YSLEER. J was trimmed by 2 bases and V by 0 bases; bases with no gene match: 8. This CDR3 reads CASSQDHGGLATDTQYF. DNA of the CDR3: TGCGCCAGCAGCCAAGACCACGGGGGGTTGGCCACAGATACGCAGTATTTT.

This chain joins TRBV20-1 and TRBJ2-6, with a tentative D call TRBD1 (5 bases). The CDR3 has 14 amino acids. Per the germline V gene, CDR1 is DFQATT and CDR2 is SNEGSKA (reference sequence). The V end was cut by 6 bases, the J end by 0 bases, with 9 bases between. The CDR3 DNA is TGCAGTGCAAGGACAACCTCTGGGGCCAACGTCCTGACTTTC. Translating gives CSARTTSGANVLTF.

The chain recombines TRBV10-3 with TRBJ2-3, with 7 positions matching TRBD1. The CDR3 contains 17 residues. V dropped 6 bases and J dropped 2; count of bases not matched to a gene: 14. Germline lookup yields CDR1 ENHRY and CDR2 SYGVKD. In DNA, the CDR3 is TGTGCCATCAGCACCCGAAGTAAGACAGGGCTCACAGATACGCAGTATTTT. Translated, it gives CAISTRSKTGLTDTQYF.

The chain combines TRBV7-9 with TRBJ1-1, with 7 bases aligning to TRBD1. The CDR3 runs to 15 residues. Losses at the gene ends were 9 bases for V and 1 base for J; bases not matched to a gene: 11. Germline assignment: CDR1 SEHNR and CDR2 FQNEAQ (reference sequence). CDR3 in DNA: TGTGCCAGTCGGCCCGTGGGGACAGCGAACACTGAAGCTTTCTTT. It yields the protein CASRPVGTANTEAFF.

The chain combines TRBV4-3 with TRBJ2-7, with D uncertain. CDR1 and CDR2 from the germline V gene are LGHNA and YSLEER. CDR3 length: 15 amino acids. The V and J ends lost 0 bases and 7 bases respectively, with 16 bases between them. CDR3 DNA sequence: TGCGCCAGCAGCCAAGATATTGAGGTCGGCGGTGAGCAGTACTTC. Amino acid sequence: CASSQDIEVGGEQYF.

This rearrangement joins TRBV6-5 to TRBJ2-7; 8 nucleotides match TRBD2. Germline V gene data show CDR1 as MNHEY and CDR2 as SVGAGI. The V gene end was trimmed by 5 bases and the J gene end by 2 bases; junction bases not matched to a gene: 8. The CDR3 loop spans 15 amino acids. The CDR3 region is CASSPGRAGTYEQYF. Here the CDR3 DNA reads TGTGCCAGCAGTCCCGGGAGGGCAGGGACCTACGAGCAGTACTTC.

Only a few counts were recorded for this clonotype. The junction departs from germline at one end; a sequencing error may be responsible. The rearrangement uses TRBV7-8 and TRBJ1-5; no reliable D call. Germline assignment: CDR1 SGHVS and CDR2 FQNEAQ. This CDR3 spans 15 amino acids. The CDR3 region has the DNA TGTGCCAGCAGCCTAGCGGCCCTCGGGGATCAGCCCCAGCATTTT. Translation gives CASSLAALGDQPQHF.

V and J are TRBV24-1 and TRBJ2-1; D possibly corresponds to TRBD2 (6 bases). This CDR3 comprises 20 residues. Trimming shortened V by 3 bases and J by 5 bases, and 28 bases separated the two germline ends. CDR1 is KGHDR, CDR2 SFDVKD, per germline. In nucleotides, the CDR3 is TGTGCCACCAGTGATCCGTGGTCGAAACGGGGCGGGGTCCTTAACAATGAGCAGTTCTTC. This codes for CATSDPWSKRGGVLNNEQFF.

V and J are TRBV5-4 and TRBJ1-2; D is uncertain. With 2 bases removed from V and 1 base from J, the gap between germline ends came to 9 bases. This CDR3 comprises 14 residues. Germline V gives CDR1 SGHNT, CDR2 YYREEE (reference sequence). The CDR3 bases are TGTGCCAGCAGCTTTCGAACCGATAACTATGGCTACACCTTC. Protein: CASSFRTDNYGYTF.

On this clonotype itself: One end of the junction does not line up with germline, which may come from a read error. This rearrangement joins TRBV3-1 to TRBJ2-7; no clear D. The germline V gene has CDR1 LGHDT and CDR2 YNNKEL (reference sequence). The CDR3 has 12 residues. CDR3 protein: CACSQAVYEQYF. The CDR3 nucleotides are TGTGCCTGCAGCCAGGCCGTCTACGAGCAGTACTTC.

This clonotype was seen more than once but under ten times. The chain employs TRBV6-4 and TRBJ1-6; TRBD1 might be the D (5 bases). Germline CDR1 is MRHNA and CDR2 is SNTAGT. Trimming left V 0 bases short and J 3 bases short, with 6 bases between. This CDR3 comprises 15 residues. The CDR3 reads CASSDSGDYNSPLHF. CDR3 nucleotide sequence: TGTGCCAGCAGTGACTCAGGGGACTATAATTCACCCCTCCACTTT.

V is TRBV20-1 and J is TRBJ2-1; 11 bases line up with TRBD2. J gave up 7 bases and V 0 bases, and 5 bases lay outside the gene matches. CDR3 length equals 15 residues. Germline loops: CDR1 DFQATT, CDR2 SNEGSKA (reference sequence). The CDR3: CSARDATSGDNEQFF. DNA for the CDR3: TGCAGTGCTAGAGACGCGACTAGCGGGGATAATGAGCAGTTCTTC.